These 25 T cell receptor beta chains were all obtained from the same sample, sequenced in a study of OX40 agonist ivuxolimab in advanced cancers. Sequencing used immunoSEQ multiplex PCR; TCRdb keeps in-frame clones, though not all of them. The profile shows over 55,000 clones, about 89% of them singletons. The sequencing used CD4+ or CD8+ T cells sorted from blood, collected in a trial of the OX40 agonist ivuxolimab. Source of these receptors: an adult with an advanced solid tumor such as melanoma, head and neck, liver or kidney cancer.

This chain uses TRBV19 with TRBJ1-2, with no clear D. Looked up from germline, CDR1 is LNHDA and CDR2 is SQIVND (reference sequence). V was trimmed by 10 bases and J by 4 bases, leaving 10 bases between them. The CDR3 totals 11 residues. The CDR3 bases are TGTGCCACCTACGTCCCCTATGGCTACACCTTC. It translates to CATYVPYGYTF.

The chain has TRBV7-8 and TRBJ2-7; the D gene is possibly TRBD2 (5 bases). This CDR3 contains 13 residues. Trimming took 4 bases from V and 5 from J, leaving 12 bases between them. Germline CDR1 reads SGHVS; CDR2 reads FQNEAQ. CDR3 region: CASSSGLSDEQYF. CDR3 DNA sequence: TGTGCCAGCAGCTCGGGGTTGAGCGACGAGCAGTACTTC.

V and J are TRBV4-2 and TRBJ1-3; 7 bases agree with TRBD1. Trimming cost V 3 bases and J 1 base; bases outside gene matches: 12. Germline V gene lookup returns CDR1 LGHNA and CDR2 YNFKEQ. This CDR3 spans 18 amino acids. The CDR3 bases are TGTGCCAGCAGCCAGGAATACATCCCGACAGGGTCTGGAAACACCATATATTTT. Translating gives CASSQEYIPTGSGNTIYF.

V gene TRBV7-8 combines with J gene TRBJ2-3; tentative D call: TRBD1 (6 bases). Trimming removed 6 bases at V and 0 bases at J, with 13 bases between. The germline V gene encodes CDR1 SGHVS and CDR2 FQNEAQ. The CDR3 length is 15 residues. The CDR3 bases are TGTGCCAGCAGTTCTACTGGGACAAGCACAGATACGCAGTATTTT. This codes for CASSSTGTSTDTQYF.

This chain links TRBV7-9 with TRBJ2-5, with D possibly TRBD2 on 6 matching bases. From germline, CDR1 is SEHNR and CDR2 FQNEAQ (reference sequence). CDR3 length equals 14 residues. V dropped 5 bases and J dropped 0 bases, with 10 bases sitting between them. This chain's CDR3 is CASSRGTHQETQYF. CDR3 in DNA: TGTGCCAGCAGCCGGGGGACTCACCAAGAGACCCAGTACTTC.

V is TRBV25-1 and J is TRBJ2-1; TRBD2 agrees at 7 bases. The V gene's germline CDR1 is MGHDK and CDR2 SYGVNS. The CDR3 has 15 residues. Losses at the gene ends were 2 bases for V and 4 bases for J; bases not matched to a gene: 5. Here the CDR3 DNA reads TGTGCCAGCAGTGAACTCGAGCGGGATTACAATGAGCAGTTCTTC. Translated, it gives CASSELERDYNEQFF.

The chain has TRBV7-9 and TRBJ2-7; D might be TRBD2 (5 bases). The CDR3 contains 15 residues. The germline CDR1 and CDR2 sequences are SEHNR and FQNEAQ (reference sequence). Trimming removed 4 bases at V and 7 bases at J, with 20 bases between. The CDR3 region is CASSSGPWEIEEQYF. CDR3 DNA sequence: TGTGCCAGCAGCTCAGGCCCGTGGGAGATAGAAGAGCAGTACTTC.

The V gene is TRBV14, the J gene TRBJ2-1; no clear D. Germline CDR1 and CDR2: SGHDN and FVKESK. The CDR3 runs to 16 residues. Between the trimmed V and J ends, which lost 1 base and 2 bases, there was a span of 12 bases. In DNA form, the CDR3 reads TGTGCCAGCAGCCAAGGCTCGGTCTTCCCCTACAATGAGCAGTTCTTC. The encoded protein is CASSQGSVFPYNEQFF.

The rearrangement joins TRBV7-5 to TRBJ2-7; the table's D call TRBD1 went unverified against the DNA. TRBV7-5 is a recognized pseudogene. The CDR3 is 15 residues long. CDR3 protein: CARSFDRPLGYEQYF. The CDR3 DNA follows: TGTGCCAGAAGCTTTGACAGGCCCCTAGGATACGAGCAGTACTTC.

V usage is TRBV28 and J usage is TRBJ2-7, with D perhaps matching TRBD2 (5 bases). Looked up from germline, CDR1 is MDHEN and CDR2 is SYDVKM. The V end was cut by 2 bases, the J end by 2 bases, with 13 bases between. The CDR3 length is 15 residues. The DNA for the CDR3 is TGTGCCAGCAGTTTACTAGGAGAGGGCCCCTACGAGCAGTACTTC. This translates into CASSLLGEGPYEQYF.

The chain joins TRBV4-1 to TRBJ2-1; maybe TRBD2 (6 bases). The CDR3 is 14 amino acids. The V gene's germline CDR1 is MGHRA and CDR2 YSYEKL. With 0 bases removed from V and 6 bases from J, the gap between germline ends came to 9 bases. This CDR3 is CASSQDRGSNEQFF. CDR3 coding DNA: TGCGCCAGCAGCCAAGATCGGGGGAGCAATGAGCAGTTCTTC.

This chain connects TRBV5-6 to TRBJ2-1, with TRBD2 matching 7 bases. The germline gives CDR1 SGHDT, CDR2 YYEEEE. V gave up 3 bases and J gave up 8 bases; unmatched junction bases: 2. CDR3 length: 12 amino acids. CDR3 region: CASSSAGYEQFF. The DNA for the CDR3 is TGTGCCAGCAGCTCAGCGGGATATGAGCAGTTCTTC.

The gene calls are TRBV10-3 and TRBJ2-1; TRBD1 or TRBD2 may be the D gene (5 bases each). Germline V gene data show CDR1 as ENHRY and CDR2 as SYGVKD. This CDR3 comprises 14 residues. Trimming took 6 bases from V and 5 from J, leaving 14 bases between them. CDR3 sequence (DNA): TGTGCCATCAGCGAAAGGGACGGAGACAATGAGCAGTTCTTC. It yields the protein CAISERDGDNEQFF.

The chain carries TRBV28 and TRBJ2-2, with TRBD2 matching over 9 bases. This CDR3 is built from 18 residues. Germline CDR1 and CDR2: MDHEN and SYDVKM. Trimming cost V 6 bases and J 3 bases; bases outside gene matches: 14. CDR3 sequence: CASSPDSAGGVYTGELFF. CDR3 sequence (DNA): TGTGCCAGCAGCCCCGACTCGGCGGGAGGGGTCTACACCGGGGAGCTGTTTTTT.

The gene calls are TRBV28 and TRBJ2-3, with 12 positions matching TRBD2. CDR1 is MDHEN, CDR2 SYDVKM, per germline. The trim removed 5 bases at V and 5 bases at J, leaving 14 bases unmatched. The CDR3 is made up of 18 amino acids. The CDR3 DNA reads TGTGCCAGCAGTACGGCTAGCGGGAGGGCCCGACGGGGAGATACGCAGTATTTT. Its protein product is CASSTASGRARRGDTQYF.

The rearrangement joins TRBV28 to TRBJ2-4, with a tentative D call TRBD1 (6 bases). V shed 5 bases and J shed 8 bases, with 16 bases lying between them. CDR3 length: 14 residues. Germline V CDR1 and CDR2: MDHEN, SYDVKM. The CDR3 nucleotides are TGTGCCAGCAGTCCGACAGGCCGCGAGGACATTCAGTACTTC. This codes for CASSPTGREDIQYF.

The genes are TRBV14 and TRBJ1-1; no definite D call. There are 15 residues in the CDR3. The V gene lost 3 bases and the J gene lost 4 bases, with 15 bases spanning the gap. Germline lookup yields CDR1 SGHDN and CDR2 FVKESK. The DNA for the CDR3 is TGTGCCAGCAGCCACGGCGGAGGGATGTCCACTGAAGCTTTCTTT. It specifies CASSHGGGMSTEAFF.

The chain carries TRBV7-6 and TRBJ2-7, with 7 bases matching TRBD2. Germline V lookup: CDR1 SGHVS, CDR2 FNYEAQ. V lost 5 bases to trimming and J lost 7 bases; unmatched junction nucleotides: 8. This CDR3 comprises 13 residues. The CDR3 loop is CASSPGLVFEQYF. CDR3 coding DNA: TGTGCCAGCAGCCCCGGACTAGTTTTTGAGCAGTACTTC. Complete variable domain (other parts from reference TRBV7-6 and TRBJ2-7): GAGVSQSPRYKVTKRGQDVALRCDPISGHVSLYWYRQALGQGPEFLTYFNYEAQQDKSGLPNDRFSAERPEGSISTLTIQRTEQRDSAMYRCASSPGLVFEQYFGPGTRLTVT.

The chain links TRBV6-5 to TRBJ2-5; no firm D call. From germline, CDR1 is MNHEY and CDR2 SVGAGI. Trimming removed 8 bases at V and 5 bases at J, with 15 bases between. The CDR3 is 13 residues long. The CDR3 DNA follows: TGTGCCAGCCGTCAGGAGATGGCGGAGACCCAGTACTTC. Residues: CASRQEMAETQYF.

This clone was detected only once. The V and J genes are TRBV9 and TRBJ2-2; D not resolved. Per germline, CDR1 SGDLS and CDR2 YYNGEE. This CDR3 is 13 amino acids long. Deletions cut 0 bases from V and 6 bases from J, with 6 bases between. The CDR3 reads CASSVVVPGELFF. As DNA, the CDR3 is TGTGCCAGCAGCGTAGTGGTCCCCGGGGAGCTGTTTTTT.

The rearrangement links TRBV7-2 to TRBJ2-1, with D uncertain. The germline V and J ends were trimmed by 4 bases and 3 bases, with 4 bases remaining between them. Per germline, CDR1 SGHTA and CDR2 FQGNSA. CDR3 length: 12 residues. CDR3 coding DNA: TGTGCCAGCAGCTGGGACTACAATGAGCAGTTCTTC. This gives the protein CASSWDYNEQFF. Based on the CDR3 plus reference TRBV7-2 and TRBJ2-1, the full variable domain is GAGVSQSPSNKVTEKGKDVELRCDPISGHTALYWYRQSLGQGLEFLIYFQGNSAPDKSGLPSDRFSAERTGGSVSTLTIQRTQQEDSAVYLCASSWDYNEQFFGPGTRLTVL.

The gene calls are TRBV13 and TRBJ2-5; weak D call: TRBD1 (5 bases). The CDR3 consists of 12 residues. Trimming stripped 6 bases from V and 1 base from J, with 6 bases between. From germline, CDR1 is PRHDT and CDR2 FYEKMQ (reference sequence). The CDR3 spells CASSDSQETQYF. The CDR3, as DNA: TGTGCCAGCAGTGACAGCCAAGAGACCCAGTACTTC. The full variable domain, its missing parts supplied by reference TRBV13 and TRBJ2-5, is AAGVIQSPRHLIKEKRETATLKCYPIPRHDTVYWYQQGPGQDPQFLISFYEKMQSDKGSIPDRFSAQQFSDYHSELNMSSLELGDSALYFCASSDSQETQYFGPGTRLLVL.

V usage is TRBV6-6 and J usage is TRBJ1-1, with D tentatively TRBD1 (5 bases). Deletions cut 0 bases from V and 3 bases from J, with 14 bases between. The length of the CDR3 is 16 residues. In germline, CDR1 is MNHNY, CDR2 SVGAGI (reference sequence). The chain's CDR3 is CASSYSRGPSDTEAFF. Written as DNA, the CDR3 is TGTGCCAGCAGTTACTCAAGGGGACCGAGTGACACTGAAGCTTTCTTT.

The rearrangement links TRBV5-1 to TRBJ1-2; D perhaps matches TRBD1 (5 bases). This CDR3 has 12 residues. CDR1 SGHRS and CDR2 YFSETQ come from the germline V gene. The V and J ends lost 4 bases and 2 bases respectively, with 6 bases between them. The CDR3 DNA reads TGCGCCAGCAGCCCAGGGAACTATGGCTACACCTTC. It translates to CASSPGNYGYTF.

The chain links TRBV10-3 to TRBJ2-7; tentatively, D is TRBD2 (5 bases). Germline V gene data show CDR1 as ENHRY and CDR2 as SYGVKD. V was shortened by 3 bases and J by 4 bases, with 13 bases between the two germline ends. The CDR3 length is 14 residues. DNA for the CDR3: TGTGCCATCAGTGATGAGAGGGAGACTTACGAGCAGTACTTC. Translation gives CAISDERETYEQYF.